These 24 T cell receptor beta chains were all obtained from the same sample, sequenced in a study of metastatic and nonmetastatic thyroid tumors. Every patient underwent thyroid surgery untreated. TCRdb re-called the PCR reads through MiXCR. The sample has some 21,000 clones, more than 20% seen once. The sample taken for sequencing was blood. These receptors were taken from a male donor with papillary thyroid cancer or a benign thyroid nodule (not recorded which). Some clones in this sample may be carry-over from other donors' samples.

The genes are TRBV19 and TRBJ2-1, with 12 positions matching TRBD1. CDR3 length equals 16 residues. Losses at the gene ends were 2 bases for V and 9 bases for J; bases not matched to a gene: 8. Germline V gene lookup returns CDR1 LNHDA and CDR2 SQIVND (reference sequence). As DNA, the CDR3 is TGTGCCAGTAGTATAAGGGGGACAGGGGGCTTTGGTGAGCAGTTCTTC. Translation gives CASSIRGTGGFGEQFF.

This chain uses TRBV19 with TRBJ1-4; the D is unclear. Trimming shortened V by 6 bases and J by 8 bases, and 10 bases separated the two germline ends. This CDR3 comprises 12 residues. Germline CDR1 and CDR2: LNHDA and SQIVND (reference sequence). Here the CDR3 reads CASSPQQEKLFF. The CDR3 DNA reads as TGTGCCAGTAGCCCCCAACAGGAAAAACTGTTTTTT. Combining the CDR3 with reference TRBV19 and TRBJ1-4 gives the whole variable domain DGGITQSPKYLFRKEGQNVTLSCEQNLNHDAMYWYRQDPGQGLRLIYYSQIVNDFQKGDIAEGYSVSREKKESFPLTVTSAQKNPTAFYLCASSPQQEKLFFGSGTQLSVL.

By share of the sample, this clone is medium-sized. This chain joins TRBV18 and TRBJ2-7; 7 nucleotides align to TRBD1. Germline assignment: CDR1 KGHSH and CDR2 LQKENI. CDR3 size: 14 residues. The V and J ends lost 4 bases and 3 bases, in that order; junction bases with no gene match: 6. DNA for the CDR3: TGTGCCAGCTCACAACAGGGGTTCCGCTACGAGCAGTACTTC. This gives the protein CASSQQGFRYEQYF.

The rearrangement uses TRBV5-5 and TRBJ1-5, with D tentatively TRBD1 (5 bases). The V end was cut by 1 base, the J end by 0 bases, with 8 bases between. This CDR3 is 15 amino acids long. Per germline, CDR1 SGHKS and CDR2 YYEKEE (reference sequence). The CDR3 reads CASSLRGDSNQPQHF. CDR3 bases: TGTGCCAGCAGCTTGCGAGGGGATAGCAATCAGCCCCAGCATTTT.

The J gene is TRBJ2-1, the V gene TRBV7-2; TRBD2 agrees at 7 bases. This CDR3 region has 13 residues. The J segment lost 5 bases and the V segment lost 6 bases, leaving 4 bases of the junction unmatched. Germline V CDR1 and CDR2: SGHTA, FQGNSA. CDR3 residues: CASSWGGNNEQFF. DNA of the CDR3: TGTGCCAGCAGTTGGGGGGGTAACAATGAGCAGTTCTTC.

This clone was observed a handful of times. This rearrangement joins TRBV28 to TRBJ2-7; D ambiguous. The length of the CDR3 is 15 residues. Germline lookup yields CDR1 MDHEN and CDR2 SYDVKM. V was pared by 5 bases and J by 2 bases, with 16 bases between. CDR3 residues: CASSPRPAGAYEQYF. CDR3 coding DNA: TGTGCCAGCAGTCCCCGCCCGGCAGGAGCCTACGAGCAGTACTTC.

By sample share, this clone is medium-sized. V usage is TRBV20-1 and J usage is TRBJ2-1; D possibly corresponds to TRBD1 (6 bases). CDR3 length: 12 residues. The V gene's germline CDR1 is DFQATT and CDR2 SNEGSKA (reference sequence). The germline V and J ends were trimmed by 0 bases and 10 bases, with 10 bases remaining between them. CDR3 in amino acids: CSAREGRGEQFF. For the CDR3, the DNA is TGCAGTGCTAGAGAGGGCAGGGGCGAGCAGTTCTTC.

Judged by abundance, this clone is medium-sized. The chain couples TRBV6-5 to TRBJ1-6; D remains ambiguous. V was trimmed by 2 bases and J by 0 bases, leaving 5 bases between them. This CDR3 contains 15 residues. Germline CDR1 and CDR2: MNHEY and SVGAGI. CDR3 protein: CASSYQSSYNSPLHF. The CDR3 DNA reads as TGTGCCAGCAGTTACCAAAGCTCCTATAATTCACCCCTCCACTTT.

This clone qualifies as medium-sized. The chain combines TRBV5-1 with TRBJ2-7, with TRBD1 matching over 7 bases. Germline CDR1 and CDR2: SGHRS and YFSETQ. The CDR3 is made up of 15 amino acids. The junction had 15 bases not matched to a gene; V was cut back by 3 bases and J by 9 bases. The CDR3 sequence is CASSSTGTVGIGQYF. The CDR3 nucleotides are TGCGCCAGCAGCTCAACTGGGACAGTAGGGATCGGGCAGTACTTC.

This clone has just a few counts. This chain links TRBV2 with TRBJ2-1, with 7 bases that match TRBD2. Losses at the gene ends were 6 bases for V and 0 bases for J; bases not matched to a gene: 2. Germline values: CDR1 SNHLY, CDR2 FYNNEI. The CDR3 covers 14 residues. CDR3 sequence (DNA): TGTGCCAGCAGACTAGCGAGCTCCTACAATGAGCAGTTCTTC. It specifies CASRLASSYNEQFF.

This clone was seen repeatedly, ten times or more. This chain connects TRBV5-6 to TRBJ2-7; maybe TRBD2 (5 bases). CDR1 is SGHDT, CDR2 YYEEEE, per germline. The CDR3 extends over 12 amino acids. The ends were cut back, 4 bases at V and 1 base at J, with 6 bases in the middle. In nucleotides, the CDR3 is TGTGCCAGCAGCCGAGGGTCCTACGAGCAGTACTTC. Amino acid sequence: CASSRGSYEQYF.

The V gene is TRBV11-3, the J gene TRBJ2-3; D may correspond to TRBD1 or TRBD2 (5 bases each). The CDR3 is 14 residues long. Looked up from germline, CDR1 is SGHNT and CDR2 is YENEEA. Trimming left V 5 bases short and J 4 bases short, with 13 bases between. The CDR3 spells CASSRGVTSDTQYF. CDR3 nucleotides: TGTGCCAGCAGCCGAGGGGTTACTTCAGATACGCAGTATTTT.

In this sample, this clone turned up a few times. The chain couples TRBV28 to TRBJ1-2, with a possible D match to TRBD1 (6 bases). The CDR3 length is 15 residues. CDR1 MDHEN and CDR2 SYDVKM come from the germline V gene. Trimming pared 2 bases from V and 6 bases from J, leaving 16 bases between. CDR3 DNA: TGTGCCAGCAGTTTAATTAGCGGACAGATCGATGGCTACACCTTC. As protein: CASSLISGQIDGYTF.

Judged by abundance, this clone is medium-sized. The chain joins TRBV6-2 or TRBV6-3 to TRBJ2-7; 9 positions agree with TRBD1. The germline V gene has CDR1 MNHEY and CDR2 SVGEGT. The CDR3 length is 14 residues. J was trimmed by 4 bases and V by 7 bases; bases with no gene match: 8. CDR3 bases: TGTGCCAGCAATAACAGGGGGCGCGAGTACGAGCAGTACTTC. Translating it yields CASNNRGREYEQYF.

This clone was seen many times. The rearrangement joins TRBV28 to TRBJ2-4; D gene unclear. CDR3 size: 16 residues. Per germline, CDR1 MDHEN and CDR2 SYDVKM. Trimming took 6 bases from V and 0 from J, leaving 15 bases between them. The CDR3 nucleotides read TGTGCCAGCAGCCGGCTGGCTACATTAGCCAAAAACATTCAGTACTTC. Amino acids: CASSRLATLAKNIQYF.

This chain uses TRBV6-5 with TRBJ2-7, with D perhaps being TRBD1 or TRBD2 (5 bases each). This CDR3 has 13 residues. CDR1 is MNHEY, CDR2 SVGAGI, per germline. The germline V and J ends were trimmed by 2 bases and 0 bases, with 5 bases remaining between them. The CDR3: CASSYGGSYEQYF. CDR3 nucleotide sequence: TGTGCCAGCAGTTACGGGGGCTCCTACGAGCAGTACTTC.

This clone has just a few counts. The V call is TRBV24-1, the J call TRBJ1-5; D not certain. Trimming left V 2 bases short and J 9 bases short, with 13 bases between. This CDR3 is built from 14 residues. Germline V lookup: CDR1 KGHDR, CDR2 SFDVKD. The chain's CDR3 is CATSDSGRSAPQHF. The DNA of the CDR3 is TGTGCCACCAGTGATTCCGGGAGGTCGGCGCCCCAGCATTTT.

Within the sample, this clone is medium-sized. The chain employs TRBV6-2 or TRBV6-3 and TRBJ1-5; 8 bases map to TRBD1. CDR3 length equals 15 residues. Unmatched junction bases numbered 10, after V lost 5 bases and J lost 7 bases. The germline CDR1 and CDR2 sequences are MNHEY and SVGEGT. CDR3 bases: TGTGCCAGCAGTCCCCACGGACAGGGAGGCCAGCCCCAGCATTTT. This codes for CASSPHGQGGQPQHF.

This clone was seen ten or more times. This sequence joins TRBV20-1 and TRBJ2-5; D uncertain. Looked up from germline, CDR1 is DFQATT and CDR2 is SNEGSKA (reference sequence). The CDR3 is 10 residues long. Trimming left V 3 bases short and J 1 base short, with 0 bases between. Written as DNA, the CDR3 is TGCAGTGCTAGCCAAGAGACCCAGTACTTC. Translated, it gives CSASQETQYF.

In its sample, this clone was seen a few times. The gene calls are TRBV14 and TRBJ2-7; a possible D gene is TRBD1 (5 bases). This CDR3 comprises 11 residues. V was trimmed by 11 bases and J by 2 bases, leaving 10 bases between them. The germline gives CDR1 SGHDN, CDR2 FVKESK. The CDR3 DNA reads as TGTGCCCCGCGGACACCCTACGAGCAGTACTTC. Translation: CAPRTPYEQYF.

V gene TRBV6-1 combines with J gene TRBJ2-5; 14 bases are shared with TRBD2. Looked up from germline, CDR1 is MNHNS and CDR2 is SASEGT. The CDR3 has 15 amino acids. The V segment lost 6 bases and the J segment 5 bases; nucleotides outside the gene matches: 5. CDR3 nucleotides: TGTGCCAGCAGCGGACTAGCGGGAGGAGAGGAGACCCAGTACTTC. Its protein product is CASSGLAGGEETQYF.

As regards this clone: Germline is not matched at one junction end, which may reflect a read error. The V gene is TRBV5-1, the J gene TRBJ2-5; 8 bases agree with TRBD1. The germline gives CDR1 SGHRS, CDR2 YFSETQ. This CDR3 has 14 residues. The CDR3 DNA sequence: TGCGCCAGCAGCTCAATCAGGGGGCAAGAGACCCAGGACTTC. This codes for CASSSIRGQETQDF.

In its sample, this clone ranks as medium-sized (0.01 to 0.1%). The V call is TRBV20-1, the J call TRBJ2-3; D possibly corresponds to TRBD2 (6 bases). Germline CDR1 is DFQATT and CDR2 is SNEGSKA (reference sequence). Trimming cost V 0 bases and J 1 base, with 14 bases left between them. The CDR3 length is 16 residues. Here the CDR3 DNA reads TGCAGTGCTAGAGAAGGGGAGGTACAGCGCACAGATACGCAGTATTTT. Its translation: CSAREGEVQRTDTQYF.

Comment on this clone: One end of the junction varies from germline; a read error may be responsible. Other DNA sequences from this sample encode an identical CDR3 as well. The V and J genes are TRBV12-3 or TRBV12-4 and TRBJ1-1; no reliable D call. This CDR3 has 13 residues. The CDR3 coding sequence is TGTGCCAGCAGTTTAAGTAGCCTGGCTGAAGCTTTCTTC. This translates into CASSLSSLAEAFF.